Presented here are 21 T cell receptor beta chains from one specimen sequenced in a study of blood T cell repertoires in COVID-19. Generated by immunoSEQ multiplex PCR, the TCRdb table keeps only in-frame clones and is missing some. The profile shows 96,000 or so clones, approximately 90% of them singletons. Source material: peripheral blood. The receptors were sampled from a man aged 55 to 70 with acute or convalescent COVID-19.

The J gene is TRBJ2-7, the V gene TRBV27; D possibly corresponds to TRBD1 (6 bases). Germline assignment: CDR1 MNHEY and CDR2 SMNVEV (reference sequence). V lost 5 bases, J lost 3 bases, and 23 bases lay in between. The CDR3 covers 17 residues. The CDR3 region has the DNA TGTGCCAGCAGTGGACTGGCAGCCAGGGGAGTTCGCTACGAGCAGTACTTC. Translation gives CASSGLAARGVRYEQYF.

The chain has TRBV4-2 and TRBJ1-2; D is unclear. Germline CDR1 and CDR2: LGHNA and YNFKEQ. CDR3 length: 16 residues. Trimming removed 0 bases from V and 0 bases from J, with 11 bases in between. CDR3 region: CASSQDWGDTNYGYTF. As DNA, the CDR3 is TGTGCCAGCAGCCAAGACTGGGGAGATACTAACTATGGCTACACCTTC.

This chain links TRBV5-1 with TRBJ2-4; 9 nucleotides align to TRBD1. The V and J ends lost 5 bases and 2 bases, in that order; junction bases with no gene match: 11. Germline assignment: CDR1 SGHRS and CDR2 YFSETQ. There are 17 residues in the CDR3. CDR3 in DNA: TGCGCCAGCAGGCCTGGAATGACAGGGGGGACCAAAAACATTCAGTACTTC. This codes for CASRPGMTGGTKNIQYF. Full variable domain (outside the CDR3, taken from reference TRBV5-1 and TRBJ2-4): KAGVTQTPRYLIKTRGQQVTLSCSPISGHRSVSWYQQTPGQGLQFLFEYFSETQRNKGNFPGRFSGRQFSNSRSEMNVSTLELGDSALYLCASRPGMTGGTKNIQYFGAGTRLSVL.

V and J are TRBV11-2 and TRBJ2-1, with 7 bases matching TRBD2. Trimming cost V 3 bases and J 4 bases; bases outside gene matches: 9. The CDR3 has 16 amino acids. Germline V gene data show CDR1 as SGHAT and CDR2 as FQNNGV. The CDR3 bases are TGTGCCAGCAGCTTGCCGGGACTACCGACTTACAATGAGCAGTTCTTC. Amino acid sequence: CASSLPGLPTYNEQFF.

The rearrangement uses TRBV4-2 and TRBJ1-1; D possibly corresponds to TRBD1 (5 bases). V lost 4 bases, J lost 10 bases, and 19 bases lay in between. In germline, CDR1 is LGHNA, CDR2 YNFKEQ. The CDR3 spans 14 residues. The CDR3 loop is CASSLARGEGGAFF. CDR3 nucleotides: TGTGCCAGCAGCCTAGCTCGGGGGGAGGGCGGAGCTTTCTTT.

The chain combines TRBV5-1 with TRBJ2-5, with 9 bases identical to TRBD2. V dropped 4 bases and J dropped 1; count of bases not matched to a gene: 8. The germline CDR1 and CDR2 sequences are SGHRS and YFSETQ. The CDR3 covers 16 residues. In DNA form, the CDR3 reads TGCGCCAGCAGCGCCCAGCCAGCGGGAGGCCAAGAGACCCAGTACTTC. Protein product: CASSAQPAGGQETQYF.

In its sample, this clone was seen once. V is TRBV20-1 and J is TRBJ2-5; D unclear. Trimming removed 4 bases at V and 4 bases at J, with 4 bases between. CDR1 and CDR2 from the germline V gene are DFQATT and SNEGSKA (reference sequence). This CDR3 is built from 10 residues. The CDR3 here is CSANRETQYF. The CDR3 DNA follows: TGCAGTGCTAATAGAGAGACCCAGTACTTC.

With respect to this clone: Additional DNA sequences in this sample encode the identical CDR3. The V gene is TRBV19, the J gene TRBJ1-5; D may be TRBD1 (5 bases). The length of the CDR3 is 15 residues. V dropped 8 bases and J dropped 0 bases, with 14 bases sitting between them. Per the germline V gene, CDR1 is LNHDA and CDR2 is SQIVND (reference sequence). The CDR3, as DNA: TGTGCCAGTGATTTGGGGGGATATAGCAATCAGCCCCAGCATTTT. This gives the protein CASDLGGYSNQPQHF.

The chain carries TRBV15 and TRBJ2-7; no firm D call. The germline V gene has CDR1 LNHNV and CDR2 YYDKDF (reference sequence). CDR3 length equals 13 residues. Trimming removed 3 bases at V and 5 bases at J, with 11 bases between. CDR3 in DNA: TGTGCCACCAGCAGGCCAGGCGTTAACGAGCAGTACTTC. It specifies CATSRPGVNEQYF.

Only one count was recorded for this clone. This CDR3 is CASSLAGQDNEKLFF. The DNA of the CDR3 is TGCGCCAGCAGCTTGGCGGGACAAGACAATGAAAAACTGTTTTTT. The chain joins TRBV5-1 to TRBJ1-4; D might be TRBD1 (6 bases). The CDR3 spans 15 residues. Trimming took 0 bases from V and 5 from J, leaving 11 bases between them. Germline CDR1 and CDR2: SGHRS and YFSETQ.

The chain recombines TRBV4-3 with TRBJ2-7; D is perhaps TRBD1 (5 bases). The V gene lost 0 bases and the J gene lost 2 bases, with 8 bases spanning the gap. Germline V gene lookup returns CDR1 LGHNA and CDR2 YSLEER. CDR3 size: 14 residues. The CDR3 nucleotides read TGCGCCAGCAGCCAAGACTGGGGCCCCTACGAGCAGTACTTC. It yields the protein CASSQDWGPYEQYF.

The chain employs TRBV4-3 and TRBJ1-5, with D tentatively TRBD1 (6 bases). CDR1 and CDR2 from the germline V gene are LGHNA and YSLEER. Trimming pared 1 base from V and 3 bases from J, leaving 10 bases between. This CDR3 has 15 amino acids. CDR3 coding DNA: TGCGCCAGCAGCCAAGGCGGGGGGCTCAATCAGCCCCAGCATTTT. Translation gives CASSQGGGLNQPQHF.

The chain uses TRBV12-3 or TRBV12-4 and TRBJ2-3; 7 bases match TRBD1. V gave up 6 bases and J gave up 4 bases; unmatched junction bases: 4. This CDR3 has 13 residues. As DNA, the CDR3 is TGTGCCAGCAGCCTCACAGGGGCAGATACGCAGTATTTT. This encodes CASSLTGADTQYF.

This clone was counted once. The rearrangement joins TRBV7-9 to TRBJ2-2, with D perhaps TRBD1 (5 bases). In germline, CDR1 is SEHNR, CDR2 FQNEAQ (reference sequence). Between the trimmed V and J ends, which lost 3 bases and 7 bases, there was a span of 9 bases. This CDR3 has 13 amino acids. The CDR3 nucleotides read TGTGCCAGCAGCTTGGACACTGGCGGGGAGCTGTTTTTT. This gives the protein CASSLDTGGELFF.

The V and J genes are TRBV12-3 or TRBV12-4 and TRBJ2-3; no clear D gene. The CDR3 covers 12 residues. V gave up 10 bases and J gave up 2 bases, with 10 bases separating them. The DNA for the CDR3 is TGTGCCATCCGTCTCTACACAGATACGCAGTATTTT. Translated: CAIRLYTDTQYF.

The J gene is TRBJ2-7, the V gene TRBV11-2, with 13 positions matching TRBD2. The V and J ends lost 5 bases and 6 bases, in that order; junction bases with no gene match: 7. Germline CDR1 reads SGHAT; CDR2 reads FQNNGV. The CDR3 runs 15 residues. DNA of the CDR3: TGTGCCAGCAGCCGACCGGGACTAGCGGGATCCGAGCAGTACTTC. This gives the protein CASSRPGLAGSEQYF.

CDR3 sequence reads: CASSPSDRAGNTIYF. CDR3 bases: TGTGCCAGCAGCCCCTCAGACAGGGCTGGAAACACCATATATTTT. The chain uses TRBV11-2 and TRBJ1-3, with TRBD1 matching 7 bases. V was pared by 5 bases and J by 2 bases, with 6 bases of the junction left unmatched. The CDR3 totals 15 residues. Germline-derived CDR1 and CDR2 are SGHAT and FQNNGV.

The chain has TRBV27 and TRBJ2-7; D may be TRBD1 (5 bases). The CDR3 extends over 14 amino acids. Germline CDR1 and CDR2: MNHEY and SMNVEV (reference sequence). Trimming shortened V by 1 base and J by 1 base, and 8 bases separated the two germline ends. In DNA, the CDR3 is TGTGCCAGCAGTTTATTAGCAGGGTCCTACGAGCAGTACTTC. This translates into CASSLLAGSYEQYF.

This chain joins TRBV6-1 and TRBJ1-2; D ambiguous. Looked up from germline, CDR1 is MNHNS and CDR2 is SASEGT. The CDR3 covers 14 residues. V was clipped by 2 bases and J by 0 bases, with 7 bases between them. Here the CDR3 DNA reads TGTGCCAGCAGTGAACCCCCAGCTAACTATGGCTACACCTTC. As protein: CASSEPPANYGYTF.

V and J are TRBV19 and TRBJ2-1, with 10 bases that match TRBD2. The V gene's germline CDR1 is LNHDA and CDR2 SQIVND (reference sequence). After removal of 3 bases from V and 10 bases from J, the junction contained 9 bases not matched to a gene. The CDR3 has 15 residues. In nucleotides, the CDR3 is TGTGCCAGTAGTATGGATGCTAGCGGGGGCCCCGAGCAGTTCTTC. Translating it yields CASSMDASGGPEQFF. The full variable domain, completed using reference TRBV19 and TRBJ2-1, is DGGITQSPKYLFRKEGQNVTLSCEQNLNHDAMYWYRQDPGQGLRLIYYSQIVNDFQKGDIAEGYSVSREKKESFPLTVTSAQKNPTAFYLCASSMDASGGPEQFFGPGTRLTVL.

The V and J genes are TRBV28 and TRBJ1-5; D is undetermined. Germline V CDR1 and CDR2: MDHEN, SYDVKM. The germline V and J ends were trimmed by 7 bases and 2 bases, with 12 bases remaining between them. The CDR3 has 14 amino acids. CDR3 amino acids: CASMVPGRNQPQHF. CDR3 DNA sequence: TGTGCCAGCATGGTGCCAGGCCGCAATCAGCCCCAGCATTTT.